The 30 T cell receptor beta chains given below trace back to one sample, sequenced in a study of control samples from healthy donors and cancer patients. The data were produced by immunoSEQ multiplex PCR, yet TCRdb's version contains in-frame clones alone and is incomplete. The sample records some 120,000 clones, 90% being singletons. Sequenced sample: blood. The receptor set was obtained from a man younger than 35 in good health.

This chain uses TRBV11-2 with TRBJ2-3; D might be TRBD1 (5 bases). Trimming stripped 1 base from V and 1 base from J, with 9 bases between. The CDR3 has 15 amino acids. Germline assignment: CDR1 SGHAT and CDR2 FQNNGV. DNA of the CDR3: TGTGCCAGCAGCTTAGGGGGCTTGGGCACAGATACGCAGTATTTT. It is translated as CASSLGGLGTDTQYF.

The rearrangement joins TRBV6-6 to TRBJ1-5; the match to TRBD1 covers 9 bases. The germline V gene encodes CDR1 MNHNY and CDR2 SVGAGI (reference sequence). This CDR3 has 15 residues. V trimming: 1 base; J trimming: 3 bases; junction bases outside the gene matches: 1. CDR3 amino acids: CASSYWDRVNQPQHF. In nucleotides, the CDR3 is TGTGCCAGCAGTTACTGGGACAGGGTCAATCAGCCCCAGCATTTT.

The V and J genes are TRBV19 and TRBJ2-1, with unresolved D. The CDR3 runs 11 residues. With 10 bases removed from V and 6 bases from J, the gap between germline ends came to 10 bases. CDR1 and CDR2 from the germline V gene are LNHDA and SQIVND (reference sequence). CDR3 amino acids: CATRTSNEQFF. The CDR3, as DNA: TGTGCCACCCGGACCAGCAATGAGCAGTTCTTC.

The gene calls are TRBV11-2 and TRBJ1-1; D uncertain. Germline lookup yields CDR1 SGHAT and CDR2 FQNNGV. Trimming left V 0 bases short and J 3 bases short, with 5 bases between. This CDR3 has 13 residues. CDR3 DNA sequence: TGTGCCAGCAGCTTAGAGTCCCACACTGAAGCTTTCTTT. Encoded protein: CASSLESHTEAFF.

This chain links TRBV4-2 with TRBJ1-4, with a weak D call TRBD1 (6 bases). This CDR3 contains 16 residues. Germline V gene sequence: CDR1 LGHNA, CDR2 YNFKEQ. V dropped 0 bases and J dropped 7 bases, with 15 bases sitting between them. This CDR3 is CASSQELGRGSEKLFF. The CDR3 DNA sequence: TGTGCCAGCAGCCAAGAGTTGGGCAGGGGTAGTGAAAAACTGTTTTTT.

This chain connects TRBV7-2 to TRBJ2-7; 7 nucleotides line up with TRBD2. Germline CDR1 and CDR2: SGHTA and FQGNSA. The CDR3 loop spans 14 amino acids. Trimming cost V 3 bases and J 1 base; bases outside gene matches: 3. The CDR3 bases are TGTGCCAGCAGCTTGACCGGGAGGTCCTACGAGCAGTACTTC. This translates into CASSLTGRSYEQYF. The full variable domain, with the rest looked up from reference TRBV7-2 and TRBJ2-7, is GAGVSQSPSNKVTEKGKDVELRCDPISGHTALYWYRQSLGQGLEFLIYFQGNSAPDKSGLPSDRFSAERTGGSVSTLTIQRTQQEDSAVYLCASSLTGRSYEQYFGPGTRLTVT.

The V and J genes are TRBV6-5 and TRBJ1-1; D is uncertain. This CDR3 has 13 residues. The germline V and J ends were trimmed by 8 bases and 0 bases, with 10 bases remaining between them. Germline V gene lookup returns CDR1 MNHEY and CDR2 SVGAGI. The CDR3 here is CASHGMMNTEAFF. Here the CDR3 DNA reads TGTGCCAGCCACGGTATGATGAACACTGAAGCTTTCTTT.

V usage is TRBV5-8 and J usage is TRBJ2-1, with TRBD2 identical over 7 bases. The CDR3 has 17 amino acids. The J segment lost 2 bases and the V segment lost 1 base, leaving 9 bases of the junction unmatched. The germline V gene has CDR1 SGHTS and CDR2 YDEGEE. For the CDR3, the DNA is TGTGCCAGCAGCTTGAGCCTTATCGGGAGGACCTACAATGAGCAGTTCTTC. Amino acid sequence: CASSLSLIGRTYNEQFF.

V usage is TRBV3-1 (or the pseudogene TRBV3-2) and J usage is TRBJ2-1; a possible D gene is TRBD1 (5 bases). The CDR3 is 14 residues long. Germline CDR1 reads LGHDT; CDR2 reads YNNKEL (reference sequence). The V gene lost 0 bases and the J gene lost 7 bases, with 10 bases spanning the gap. The CDR3 coding sequence is TGTGCCAGCAGCCAAGAAGGGGCCTCTAATGAGCAGTTCTTC. As protein: CASSQEGASNEQFF.

The chain uses TRBV11-2 and TRBJ2-5; the match to TRBD2 covers 7 bases. This CDR3 has 13 residues. V shed 8 bases and J 5 bases; nucleotides not matched to a gene: 8. CDR1 is SGHAT, CDR2 FQNNGV, per germline. CDR3: CASRAGVGETQYF. The DNA of the CDR3 is TGTGCCAGCCGGGCGGGAGTAGGGGAGACCCAGTACTTC.

The rearrangement joins TRBV7-3 to TRBJ1-4; possible D gene TRBD1, 6 bases. The V gene's germline CDR1 is SGHTA and CDR2 FQGTGA. The V end lost 2 bases, the J end lost 3 bases, and 10 bases lay between the germline ends. The CDR3 extends over 15 amino acids. The CDR3 DNA is TGTGCCAGCAGCTTATCAGGGGCACCTAATGAAAAACTGTTTTTT. Its protein is CASSLSGAPNEKLFF.

The V call is TRBV3-1 (or the pseudogene TRBV3-2), the J call TRBJ1-5, with D possibly TRBD1 on 5 matching bases. The CDR3 is 13 amino acids. Germline lookup yields CDR1 LGHDT and CDR2 YNNKEL (reference sequence). Trimming removed 5 bases from V and 6 bases from J, with 11 bases in between. The CDR3 sequence is CASSERGLQPQHF. CDR3 DNA: TGTGCCAGCAGCGAAAGGGGTCTTCAGCCCCAGCATTTT.

This clone appeared a few times. The same CDR3 also results from other DNA sequences found in this sample. The chain combines TRBV9 with TRBJ1-3, with TRBD1 identical over 7 bases. J was trimmed by 4 bases and V by 0 bases; bases with no gene match: 4. The CDR3 extends over 15 amino acids. Germline CDR1 and CDR2: SGDLS and YYNGEE. The CDR3 DNA follows: TGTGCCAGCAGCGTAGGACAGGGACCAGGAAACACCATATATTTT. Its protein product is CASSVGQGPGNTIYF.

In this sample, this clone turned up once. The chain couples TRBV18 to TRBJ1-1; D remains unclear. In germline, CDR1 is KGHSH, CDR2 LQKENI. Trimming shortened V by 4 bases and J by 5 bases, and 17 bases separated the two germline ends. This CDR3 contains 15 residues. Here the CDR3 reads CASSQERRGRTEAFF. Written as DNA, the CDR3 is TGTGCCAGCTCACAGGAAAGACGGGGAAGGACTGAAGCTTTCTTT.

The CDR3 spells CASSGDSGSADTQYF. CDR3 nucleotide sequence: TGTGCCAGCAGCGGGGACAGTGGGTCCGCAGATACGCAGTATTTT. This sequence joins TRBV7-3 and TRBJ2-3; 7 bases align to TRBD1. The CDR3 is made up of 15 amino acids. CDR1 is SGHTA and CDR2 is FQGTGA in the germline V gene. With 5 bases clipped from V and 4 bases from J, the junction kept 9 bases outside the gene matches.

The chain employs TRBV18 and TRBJ1-4, with a possible D match to TRBD1 (5 bases). CDR1 KGHSH and CDR2 LQKENI come from the germline V gene. V was shortened by 1 base and J by 7 bases, with 13 bases between the two germline ends. The CDR3 is 15 amino acids. The CDR3 reads CASSPLGLGGEKLFF. CDR3 DNA: TGTGCCAGCTCACCACTGGGACTGGGGGGTGAAAAACTGTTTTTT.

V and J are TRBV12-3 or TRBV12-4 and TRBJ2-1; the D gene is possibly TRBD2 (6 bases). The CDR3 totals 13 residues. V was clipped by 3 bases and J by 9 bases, with 12 bases between them. In DNA, the CDR3 is TGTGCCAGCAGTTTGTCGGGGGAAGGTGAGCAGTTCTTC. Translated, it gives CASSLSGEGEQFF.

The CDR3 is CASSTGSGNQPQHF. In nucleotides, the CDR3 is TGTGCCAGCAGCACGGGGTCAGGCAATCAGCCCCAGCATTTT. The rearrangement links TRBV9 to TRBJ1-5; no clear D. The CDR3 is 14 residues long. Deletions cut 4 bases from V and 2 bases from J, with 10 bases between. Germline V gene sequence: CDR1 SGDLS, CDR2 YYNGEE.

This chain links TRBV6-5 with TRBJ2-3; D remains ambiguous. Germline V gives CDR1 MNHEY, CDR2 SVGAGI. V was pared by 6 bases and J by 6 bases, with 13 bases between. The CDR3 runs 13 residues. Here the CDR3 DNA reads TGTGCCAGCAGCCCACAGATAGGGGATACGCAGTATTTT. The encoded protein is CASSPQIGDTQYF.

This clone was recorded only once. This chain joins TRBV30 and TRBJ2-5; D ambiguous. Per the germline V gene, CDR1 is GTSNPN and CDR2 is SVGIG (reference sequence). V gave up 0 bases and J gave up 5 bases, with 7 bases separating them. The CDR3 covers 12 residues. CDR3 nucleotide sequence: TGTGCCTGGAGTGTATCCGGGGAGACCCAGTACTTC. Translating it yields CAWSVSGETQYF.

This clone was counted a single time. This chain joins TRBV5-6 and TRBJ2-5; TRBD1 aligns across 9 bases. Trimming removed 4 bases from V and 1 base from J; junction bases left unmatched: 8. The CDR3 sequence is 16 residues long. Germline values: CDR1 SGHDT, CDR2 YYEEEE. The CDR3 DNA reads TGTGCCAGCAGCCTGGGACAGGGTTTGAGCCAAGAGACCCAGTACTTC. This sequence encodes CASSLGQGLSQETQYF.

This clone is a singleton in its sample. V and J are TRBV7-2 and TRBJ2-1; the match to TRBD1 covers 7 bases. The junction had 9 bases not matched to a gene; V was cut back by 5 bases and J by 5 bases. CDR1 and CDR2 from the germline V gene are SGHTA and FQGNSA. The CDR3 sequence is 15 residues long. The CDR3 sequence is CASSPRTGSNNEQFF. As DNA, the CDR3 is TGTGCCAGCAGCCCGAGGACAGGATCGAACAATGAGCAGTTCTTC.

The chain combines TRBV6-5 with TRBJ1-1; D remains ambiguous. V lost 0 bases to trimming and J lost 6 bases, with 11 bases between them. CDR3 size: 14 residues. From germline, CDR1 is MNHEY and CDR2 SVGAGI. DNA of the CDR3: TGTGCCAGCAGTTACTCGATATCCGGGGCTGAAGCTTTCTTT. It specifies CASSYSISGAEAFF.

J is TRBJ1-6 and V is TRBV11-2; the D gene is possibly TRBD1 (6 bases). CDR3 length equals 15 residues. CDR1 and CDR2 (germline): SGHAT, FQNNGV. Trimming took 1 base from V and 6 from J, leaving 10 bases between them. The CDR3 DNA follows: TGTGCCAGCAGCTTAGGGGGGCGGATTAATTCACCCCTCCACTTT. Its protein is CASSLGGRINSPLHF.

The chain couples TRBV9 to TRBJ2-3; 8 bases match TRBD2. Germline trimming cut 3 bases from V and 5 bases from J; bases unmatched to any gene: 8. Germline-derived CDR1 and CDR2 are SGDLS and YYNGEE. The CDR3 totals 15 residues. The CDR3 sequence is CASSDSGGWGDTQYF. The CDR3 coding sequence is TGTGCCAGCAGCGATTCGGGAGGGTGGGGAGATACGCAGTATTTT.

The chain carries TRBV14 and TRBJ2-3; 8 bases align to TRBD2. The germline CDR1 and CDR2 sequences are SGHDN and FVKESK. J gave up 0 bases and V 5 bases, and 13 bases lay outside the gene matches. The CDR3 consists of 18 residues. For the CDR3, the DNA is TGTGCCAGCAGCTCCAGCCCGGGGGGGCTACTTAGCACAGATACGCAGTATTTT. It encodes CASSSSPGGLLSTDTQYF.

The chain joins TRBV5-4 to TRBJ2-7; tentative D call: TRBD2 (6 bases). From germline, CDR1 is SGHNT and CDR2 YYREEE (reference sequence). With 4 bases removed from V and 5 bases from J, the gap between germline ends came to 13 bases. This CDR3 region has 13 residues. This CDR3 is CASSGDWRNEQYF. Here the CDR3 DNA reads TGTGCCAGCAGCGGGGACTGGAGGAACGAGCAGTACTTC.

V and J are TRBV7-9 and TRBJ1-3; TRBD1 might be the D (5 bases). Trimming cost V 3 bases and J 0 bases, with 15 bases left between them. This CDR3 comprises 17 residues. Germline CDR1 reads SEHNR; CDR2 reads FQNEAQ (reference sequence). CDR3 bases: TGTGCCAGCAGCTTGGGACTGGTTCGCCGCTCTGGAAACACCATATATTTT. It translates to CASSLGLVRRSGNTIYF.

Only one count was recorded for this clone. The genes are TRBV9 and TRBJ1-6; D ambiguous. V gave up 2 bases and J gave up 3 bases, with 9 bases separating them. Germline CDR1 and CDR2: SGDLS and YYNGEE. This CDR3 spans 15 amino acids. Here the CDR3 reads CASSVEGFYNSPLHF. CDR3 sequence (DNA): TGTGCCAGCAGCGTCGAAGGATTCTATAATTCACCCCTCCACTTT.

The CDR3 protein is CAWRDGPASNQPQHF. CDR3 nucleotide sequence: TGTGCCTGGAGGGACGGGCCGGCCAGCAATCAGCCCCAGCATTTT. The J gene is TRBJ1-5, the V gene TRBV30; D gene ambiguous. The V gene's germline CDR1 is GTSNPN and CDR2 SVGIG (reference sequence). CDR3 size: 15 residues. The germline V and J ends were trimmed by 3 bases and 1 base, with 13 bases remaining between them. Filled out from reference TRBV30 and TRBJ1-5, the complete variable domain reads SQTIHQWPATLVQPVGSPLSLECTVEGTSNPNLYWYRQAAGRGLQLLFYSVGIGQISSEVPQNLSASRPQDRQFILSSKKLLLSDSGFYLCAWRDGPASNQPQHFGDGTRLSIL.